This T cell receptor beta chain was sequenced during a study of OX40 agonist ivuxolimab in advanced cancers. On this clone itself: Its antigen remains unidentified.

V dropped 10 bases and J dropped 5 bases, with 15 bases sitting between them. The CDR3 sequence is 13 residues long. Germline loops: CDR1 LNHDA, CDR2 SQIVND (reference sequence). TCRdb's table, derived via immunoSEQ multiplex PCR, lists solely in-frame clones and lacks some. The top ten hold approximately 0.49% of the sample, which has roughly 61,000 clones, less than 85% seen once. General study findings and limits: Some nonresponders additionally presented with little normalized T-cell clonal expansion.

Individuals having autoimmune disease history or systemic immunosuppression were not enrolled. J is TRBJ1-5 and V is TRBV19; D is unclear. This specimen was CD4+ or CD8+ T cells sorted from blood, taken in a trial of the OX40 agonist ivuxolimab. The TCR was taken from an adult with an advanced solid tumor such as melanoma, head and neck, liver or kidney cancer. This chain's CDR3 is CATSTLADQPQHF. CDR3 bases: TGTGCCACCTCGACTCTGGCGGATCAGCCCCAGCATTTT. The full variable domain, its missing parts supplied by reference TRBV19 and TRBJ1-5, is DGGITQSPKYLFRKEGQNVTLSCEQNLNHDAMYWYRQDPGQGLRLIYYSQIVNDFQKGDIAEGYSVSREKKESFPLTVTSAQKNPTAFYLCATSTLADQPQHFGDGTRLSIL.